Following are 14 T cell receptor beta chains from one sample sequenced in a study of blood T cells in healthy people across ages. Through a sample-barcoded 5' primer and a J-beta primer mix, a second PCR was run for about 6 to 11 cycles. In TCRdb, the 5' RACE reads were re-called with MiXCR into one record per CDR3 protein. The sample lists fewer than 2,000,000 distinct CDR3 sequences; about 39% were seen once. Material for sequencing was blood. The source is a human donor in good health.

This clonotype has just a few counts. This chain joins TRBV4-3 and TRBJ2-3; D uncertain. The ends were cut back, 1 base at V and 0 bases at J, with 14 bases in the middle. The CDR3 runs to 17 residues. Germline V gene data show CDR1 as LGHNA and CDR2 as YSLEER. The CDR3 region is CASSQVLPSTSTDTQYF. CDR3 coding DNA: TGCGCCAGCAGCCAAGTACTACCGTCAACGAGCACAGATACGCAGTATTTT.

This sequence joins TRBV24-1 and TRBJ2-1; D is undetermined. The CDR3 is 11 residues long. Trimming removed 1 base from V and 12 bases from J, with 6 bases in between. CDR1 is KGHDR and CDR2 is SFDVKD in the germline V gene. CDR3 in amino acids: CATSDFQRQFF. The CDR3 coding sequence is TGTGCCACCAGTGATTTTCAGAGGCAGTTCTTC.

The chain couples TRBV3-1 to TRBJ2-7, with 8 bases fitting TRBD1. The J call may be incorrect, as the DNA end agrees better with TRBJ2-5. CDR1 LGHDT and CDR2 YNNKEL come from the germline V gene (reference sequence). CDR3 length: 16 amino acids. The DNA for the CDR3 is TGTGCCAGCAGCCGTTCCGGGACAGGAGGAGGGGAGACCCAGTACTTC. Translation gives CASSRSGTGGGETQYF.

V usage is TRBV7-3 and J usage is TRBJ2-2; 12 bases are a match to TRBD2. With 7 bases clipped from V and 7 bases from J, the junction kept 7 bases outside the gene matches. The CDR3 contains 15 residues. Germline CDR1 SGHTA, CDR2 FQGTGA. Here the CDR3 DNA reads TGTGCCAGCAACCTAGCGGGGGGGCTCGGCGGGGAGCTGTTTTTT. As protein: CASNLAGGLGGELFF.

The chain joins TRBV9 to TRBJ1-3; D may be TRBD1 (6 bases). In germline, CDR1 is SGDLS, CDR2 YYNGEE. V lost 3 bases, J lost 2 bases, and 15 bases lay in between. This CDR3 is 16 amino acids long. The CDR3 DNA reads TGTGCCAGCAGCGCTAAGGGAAGGACAGCTGGAAACACCATATATTTT. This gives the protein CASSAKGRTAGNTIYF.

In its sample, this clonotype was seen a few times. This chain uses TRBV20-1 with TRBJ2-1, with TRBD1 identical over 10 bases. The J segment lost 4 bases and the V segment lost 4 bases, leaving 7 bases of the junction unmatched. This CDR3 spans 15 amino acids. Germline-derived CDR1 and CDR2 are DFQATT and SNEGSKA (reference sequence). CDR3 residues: CSATRDRGIYNEQFF. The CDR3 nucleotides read TGCAGTGCTACCCGGGACAGGGGCATATACAATGAGCAGTTCTTC.

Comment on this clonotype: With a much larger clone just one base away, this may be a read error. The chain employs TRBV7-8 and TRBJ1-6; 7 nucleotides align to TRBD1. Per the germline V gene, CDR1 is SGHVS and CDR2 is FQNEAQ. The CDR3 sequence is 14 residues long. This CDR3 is CAGSQGQNNSPLHF. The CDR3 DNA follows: TGTGCCGGCAGCCAGGGACAGAATAATTCACCCCTCCACTTT.

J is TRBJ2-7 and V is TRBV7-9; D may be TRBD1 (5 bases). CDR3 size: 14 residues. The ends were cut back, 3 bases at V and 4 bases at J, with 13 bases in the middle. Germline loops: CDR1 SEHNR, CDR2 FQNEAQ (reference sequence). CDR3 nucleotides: TGTGCCAGCAGCTTGTTTGACAGTTTTTACGAGCAGTACTTC. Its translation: CASSLFDSFYEQYF.

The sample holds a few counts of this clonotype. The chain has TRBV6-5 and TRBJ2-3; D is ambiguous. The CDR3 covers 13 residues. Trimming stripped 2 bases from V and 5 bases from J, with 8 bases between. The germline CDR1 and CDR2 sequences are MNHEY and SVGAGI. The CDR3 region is CASSYGPGDTQYF. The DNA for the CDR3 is TGTGCCAGCAGTTACGGTCCGGGAGATACGCAGTATTTT.

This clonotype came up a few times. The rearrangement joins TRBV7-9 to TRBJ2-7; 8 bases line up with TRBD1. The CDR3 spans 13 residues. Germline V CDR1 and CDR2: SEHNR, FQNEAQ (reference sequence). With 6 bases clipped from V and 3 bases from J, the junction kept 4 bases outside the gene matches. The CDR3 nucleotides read TGTGCCAGCAGGTCACAGGGGGACTACGAGCAGTACTTC. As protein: CASRSQGDYEQYF.

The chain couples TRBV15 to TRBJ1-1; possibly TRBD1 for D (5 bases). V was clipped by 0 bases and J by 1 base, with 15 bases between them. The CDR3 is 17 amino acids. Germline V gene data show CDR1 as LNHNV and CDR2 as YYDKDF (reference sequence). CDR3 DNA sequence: TGTGCCACCAGCAGAGACCCCCTGGGGGGAGGGAACACTGAAGCTTTCTTT. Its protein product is CATSRDPLGGGNTEAFF.

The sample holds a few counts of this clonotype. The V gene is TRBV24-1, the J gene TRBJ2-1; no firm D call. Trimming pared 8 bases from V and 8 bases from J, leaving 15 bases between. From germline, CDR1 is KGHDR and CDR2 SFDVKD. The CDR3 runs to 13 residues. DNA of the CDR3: TGTGCCACCAACGGACCCCTTGGCGATGAGCAGTTCTTC. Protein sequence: CATNGPLGDEQFF.

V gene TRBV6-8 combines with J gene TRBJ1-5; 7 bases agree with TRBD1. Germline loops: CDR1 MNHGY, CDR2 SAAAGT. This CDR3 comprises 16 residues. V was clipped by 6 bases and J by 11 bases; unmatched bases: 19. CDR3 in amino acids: CASRLQRRQGHRAQHF. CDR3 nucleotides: TGTGCCAGCAGACTCCAAAGAAGACAGGGCCACAGGGCCCAGCATTTT.

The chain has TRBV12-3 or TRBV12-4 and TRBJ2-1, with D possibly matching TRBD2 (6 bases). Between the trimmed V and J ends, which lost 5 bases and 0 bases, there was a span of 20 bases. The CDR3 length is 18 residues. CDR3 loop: CASSGGTRTIRSYNEQFF. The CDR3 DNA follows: TGTGCCAGCAGTGGTGGGACTCGGACGATTCGCTCCTACAATGAGCAGTTCTTC.